This is a list of T cell receptor beta chains from one sample in a study of post-analysis software for immune sequencing data. Each CDR3 protein gets one entry after TCRdb re-called the PCR reads with MiXCR. The sample consists of approximately 440,000 distinct CDR3 sequences, 40% to 55% of them appearing once. Sequencing was carried out using blood. These receptors were obtained from a girl aged 10-17 years with multiple sclerosis. Both conserved end residues are part of each CDR3. Each record gives: J gene, D gene, clone size, V gene, CDR3 protein, CDR3 DNA. D genes are given only for firm matches. Clone size is stated in some rows and not others, as once, few, many or a class when expanded.

j_gene: TRBJ1-1
d_gene: NA
abundance: NA
v_gene: TRBV27
CDR3aa: CATKEGRNTEAFF
CDR3nt: TGTGCCACCAAGGAGGGAAGGAACACTGAAGCTTTCTTT

j_gene: TRBJ1-6
d_gene: TRBD1
abundance: NA
v_gene: TRBV28
CDR3aa: CASRGQGVPYNSPLHF
CDR3nt: TGTGCCAGCAGGGGACAGGGGGTACCCTATAATTCACCCCTCCACTTT

j_gene: TRBJ2-3
d_gene: TRBD1
abundance: few
v_gene: TRBV20-1
CDR3aa: CGPRRQGVADTQYF
CDR3nt: TGCGGGCCTCGAAGACAGGGTGTTGCGGATACGCAGTATTTT

j_gene: TRBJ2-1
d_gene: TRBD2
abundance: NA
v_gene: TRBV7-9
CDR3aa: CASSPRGGQGNNEQFF
CDR3nt: TGTGCCAGCAGCCCACGCGGGGGGCAGGGAAACAATGAGCAGTTCTTC

j_gene: TRBJ1-1
d_gene: NA
abundance: few
v_gene: TRBV12-3/TRBV12-4
CDR3aa: CASSLAITMNTEAFF
CDR3nt: TGTGCCAGCAGTTTAGCGATCACTATGAACACTGAAGCTTTCTTT

j_gene: TRBJ1-6
d_gene: TRBD1
abundance: NA
v_gene: TRBV20-1
CDR3aa: CSAPRQGDTLHF
CDR3nt: TGCAGTGCTCCGCGACAGGGCGACACCCTCCACTTT

j_gene: TRBJ2-7
d_gene: NA
abundance: NA
v_gene: TRBV27
CDR3aa: CASSNGGTYEQYF
CDR3nt: TGTGCCAGCAGTAACGGCGGCACCTACGAGCAGTACTTC

j_gene: TRBJ2-3
d_gene: TRBD2
abundance: NA
v_gene: TRBV7-9
CDR3aa: CASSEGLAGPVVAQYF
CDR3nt: TGTGCCAGCAGCGAAGGACTAGCGGGGCCGGTCGTTGCGCAGTATTTT

j_gene: TRBJ2-2
d_gene: TRBD2
abundance: NA
v_gene: TRBV20-1
CDR3aa: CSATGRGGTGELFF
CDR3nt: TGCAGTGCCACGGGGAGGGGAGGCACCGGGGAGCTGTTTTTT

j_gene: TRBJ2-7
d_gene: TRBD1
abundance: NA
v_gene: TRBV7-6
CDR3aa: CASSTGGTGEDEQYF
CDR3nt: TGTGCCAGCAGCACAGGAGGGACAGGGGAGGACGAGCAGTACTTC

j_gene: TRBJ2-3
d_gene: NA
abundance: few
v_gene: TRBV29-1
CDR3aa: CSGRTDTQYF
CDR3nt: TGCAGCGGACGCACAGATACGCAGTATTTT

j_gene: TRBJ1-1
d_gene: TRBD1
abundance: NA
v_gene: TRBV12-3/TRBV12-4
CDR3aa: CATSFAVDRVAEAFF
CDR3nt: TGTGCCACCAGCTTTGCCGTTGACAGGGTGGCTGAAGCTTTCTTT

j_gene: TRBJ2-1
d_gene: NA
abundance: NA
v_gene: TRBV3-1
CDR3aa: CASSQVPTTSNEQFF
CDR3nt: TGTGCCAGCAGCCAAGTTCCCACGACTAGCAATGAGCAGTTCTTC

j_gene: TRBJ2-7
d_gene: NA
abundance: many
v_gene: TRBV5-1
CDR3aa: CASSLAGGYYEQYF
CDR3nt: TGCGCCAGCAGCTTGGCAGGCGGATACTACGAGCAGTACTTC

j_gene: TRBJ2-5
d_gene: NA
abundance: NA
v_gene: TRBV11-2
CDR3aa: CASGSAKLSETQYF
CDR3nt: TGTGCCAGCGGAAGTGCGAAATTATCAGAGACCCAGTACTTC

j_gene: TRBJ2-5
d_gene: NA
abundance: NA
v_gene: TRBV5-6
CDR3aa: CASSLFLLQQETQYF
CDR3nt: TGTGCCAGCAGCTTGTTTCTACTCCAGCAAGAGACCCAGTACTTC

j_gene: TRBJ1-2
d_gene: NA
abundance: once
v_gene: TRBV30
CDR3aa: CAWSVARGYGYTF
CDR3nt: TGTGCCTGGAGTGTGGCCAGGGGATATGGCTACACCTTC

j_gene: TRBJ2-7
d_gene: TRBD1
abundance: NA
v_gene: TRBV7-9
CDR3aa: CASSSPGQGLLEQYF
CDR3nt: TGTGCCAGCAGCTCACCGGGACAGGGCCTCCTCGAGCAGTACTTC

j_gene: TRBJ2-1
d_gene: NA
abundance: few
v_gene: TRBV20-1
CDR3aa: CSASSTSYNEQFF
CDR3nt: TGCAGTGCTTCGAGTACCTCCTACAATGAGCAGTTCTTC

j_gene: TRBJ2-1
d_gene: NA
abundance: NA
v_gene: TRBV19
CDR3aa: CASSIELASYNEQFF
CDR3nt: TGTGCCAGTAGTATAGAACTAGCCTCCTACAATGAGCAGTTCTTC

j_gene: TRBJ1-1
d_gene: NA
abundance: NA
v_gene: TRBV7-9
CDR3aa: CASSSVEVEAFF
CDR3nt: TGTGCCAGCAGCTCGGTAGAGGTTGAAGCTTTCTTT

j_gene: TRBJ2-7
d_gene: NA
abundance: many
v_gene: TRBV7-2
CDR3aa: CASSLGGASSYEQYF
CDR3nt: TGTGCCAGCAGCTTAGGAGGGGCCAGCTCCTACGAGCAGTACTTC

j_gene: TRBJ1-2
d_gene: TRBD1
abundance: NA
v_gene: TRBV6-5
CDR3aa: CASRSTGVYGYTF
CDR3nt: TGTGCCAGCAGGTCTACAGGGGTCTATGGCTACACCTTC

j_gene: TRBJ1-2
d_gene: NA
abundance: NA
v_gene: TRBV12-3/TRBV12-4
CDR3aa: CASSLGSPANYGYTF
CDR3nt: TGTGCCAGCAGTTTAGGCAGCCCTGCTAACTATGGCTACACCTTC

j_gene: TRBJ1-6
d_gene: NA
abundance: NA
v_gene: TRBV28
CDR3aa: CASFPLGRNSPLHF
CDR3nt: TGTGCCTCATTCCCACTGGGGCGTAATTCACCCCTCCACTTT

j_gene: TRBJ2-6
d_gene: NA
abundance: NA
v_gene: TRBV5-1
CDR3aa: CASSFGPSGANVLTF
CDR3nt: TGCGCCAGCAGCTTTGGTCCCTCTGGGGCCAACGTCCTGACTTTC

j_gene: TRBJ2-5
d_gene: TRBD2
abundance: NA
v_gene: TRBV7-8
CDR3aa: CASSGRLAGETQYF
CDR3nt: TGTGCCAGCAGCGGAAGACTAGCGGGAGAGACCCAGTACTTC

j_gene: TRBJ2-1
d_gene: NA
abundance: NA
v_gene: TRBV29-1
CDR3aa: CSGYRVGSGHEQFF
CDR3nt: TGCAGCGGGTACAGGGTAGGATCGGGACATGAGCAGTTCTTC

j_gene: TRBJ2-7
d_gene: NA
abundance: few
v_gene: TRBV12-3/TRBV12-4
CDR3aa: CASSLGQPYEQYF
CDR3nt: TGTGCCAGCAGTTTAGGTCAGCCCTACGAACAGTACTTC

j_gene: TRBJ2-7
d_gene: TRBD2
abundance: few
v_gene: TRBV20-1
CDR3aa: CSARARGDYYSYEQYF
CDR3nt: TGCAGTGCTAGGGCCCGCGGGGACTACTACTCCTACGAGCAGTACTTC

j_gene: TRBJ2-7
d_gene: NA
abundance: few
v_gene: TRBV5-6
CDR3aa: CASSLSSSPYEQYF
CDR3nt: TGTGCCAGCAGCTTGTCCAGCAGCCCCTACGAGCAGTACTTC

j_gene: TRBJ2-2
d_gene: NA
abundance: NA
v_gene: TRBV29-1
CDR3aa: CSVEASGTATGELFF
CDR3nt: TGCAGCGTTGAAGCCTCCGGGACCGCCACCGGGGAGCTGTTTTTT

j_gene: TRBJ2-7
d_gene: TRBD2
abundance: few
v_gene: TRBV20-1
CDR3aa: CSAQLLREGDYEQYF
CDR3nt: TGCAGTGCCCAACTCCTCCGGGAGGGAGACTACGAGCAGTACTTC

j_gene: TRBJ2-1
d_gene: NA
abundance: NA
v_gene: TRBV28
CDR3aa: CASSLGLGGINEQFF
CDR3nt: TGTGCCAGCAGTTTAGGGCTAGGGGGGATTAATGAGCAGTTCTTC

j_gene: TRBJ2-7
d_gene: TRBD2
abundance: NA
v_gene: TRBV28
CDR3aa: CASTPTSGNYEQYF
CDR3nt: TGTGCCAGCACTCCTACTAGCGGGAACTACGAGCAGTACTTC

j_gene: TRBJ2-7
d_gene: NA
abundance: NA
v_gene: TRBV5-5
CDR3aa: CASRAGQGDYEQYF
CDR3nt: TGTGCCAGCCGGGCGGGACAAGGGGACTACGAGCAGTACTTC

j_gene: TRBJ2-5
d_gene: NA
abundance: few
v_gene: TRBV20-1
CDR3aa: CSARDQDSRETQYF
CDR3nt: TGCAGTGCTAGAGATCAGGATAGCAGAGAGACCCAGTACTTC

j_gene: TRBJ2-6
d_gene: NA
abundance: NA
v_gene: TRBV6-1
CDR3aa: CASSPPRQVSGANVLTF
CDR3nt: TGTGCCAGCAGTCCTCCACGACAGGTCTCTGGGGCCAACGTCCTGACTTTC

j_gene: TRBJ2-1
d_gene: NA
abundance: NA
v_gene: TRBV7-2
CDR3aa: CASSLTRSYNEQFF
CDR3nt: TGTGCCAGCAGCTTAACCAGGTCCTACAATGAGCAGTTCTTC

j_gene: TRBJ1-5
d_gene: TRBD1
abundance: NA
v_gene: TRBV20-1
CDR3aa: CSARADRYNQPQHF
CDR3nt: TGCAGTGCTAGAGCGGACAGGTACAATCAGCCCCAGCATTTT

j_gene: TRBJ2-1
d_gene: TRBD2
abundance: NA
v_gene: TRBV4-2
CDR3aa: CASSQELAGNNEQFF
CDR3nt: TGTGCCAGCAGCCAAGAACTAGCGGGCAACAATGAGCAGTTCTTC

j_gene: TRBJ1-1
d_gene: NA
abundance: NA
v_gene: TRBV6-6
CDR3aa: CASSSLYFEAFF
CDR3nt: TGTGCCAGCAGTTCCTTATACTTTGAAGCTTTCTTT

j_gene: TRBJ2-1
d_gene: NA
abundance: NA
v_gene: TRBV7-3
CDR3aa: CASSPSGRAYNEQFF
CDR3nt: TGTGCCAGCAGCCCAAGTGGCAGGGCCTACAATGAGCAGTTCTTC

j_gene: TRBJ2-1
d_gene: NA
abundance: NA
v_gene: TRBV20-1
CDR3aa: CSARDRNGSSEQFF
CDR3nt: TGCAGTGCTAGAGATAGAAACGGGAGTAGTGAGCAGTTCTTC

j_gene: TRBJ2-5
d_gene: NA
abundance: few
v_gene: TRBV4-1
CDR3aa: CASSQDSVGETQYF
CDR3nt: TGCGCCAGCAGCCAAGATTCGGTCGGGGAGACCCAGTACTTC

j_gene: TRBJ2-3
d_gene: NA
abundance: few
v_gene: TRBV12-3/TRBV12-4
CDR3aa: CASSLSVGLTDTQYF
CDR3nt: TGTGCCAGCAGTTTAAGTGTCGGGCTCACAGATACGCAGTATTTT

j_gene: TRBJ2-7
d_gene: TRBD2
abundance: NA
v_gene: TRBV20-1
CDR3aa: CSAPPSGSREQYF
CDR3nt: TGCAGTGCTCCCCCTAGCGGGAGTCGCGAGCAGTACTTC

j_gene: TRBJ1-5
d_gene: NA
abundance: few
v_gene: TRBV7-2
CDR3aa: CASSPVIYSNQPQHF
CDR3nt: TGTGCCAGCAGCCCAGTCATTTATAGCAATCAGCCCCAGCATTTT

j_gene: TRBJ2-7
d_gene: TRBD1
abundance: NA
v_gene: TRBV4-3
CDR3aa: CANSHSATGELYEQYF
CDR3nt: TGCGCCAACAGCCATTCGGCGACAGGGGAACTTTACGAGCAGTACTTC

j_gene: TRBJ1-2
d_gene: TRBD1
abundance: few
v_gene: TRBV3-1
CDR3aa: CASSQGEQGFSYGYTF
CDR3nt: TGTGCCAGCAGCCAAGGGGAACAGGGGTTCAGCTATGGCTACACCTTC

j_gene: TRBJ2-7
d_gene: NA
abundance: NA
v_gene: TRBV29-1
CDR3aa: CSVQGGTYEQYF
CDR3nt: TGCAGCGTTCAGGGGGGGACCTACGAGCAGTACTTC

j_gene: TRBJ2-3
d_gene: TRBD2
abundance: NA
v_gene: TRBV27
CDR3aa: CASSLGRARTDTQYF
CDR3nt: TGTGCCAGCAGTTTAGGGAGGGCCCGTACAGATACGCAGTATTTT